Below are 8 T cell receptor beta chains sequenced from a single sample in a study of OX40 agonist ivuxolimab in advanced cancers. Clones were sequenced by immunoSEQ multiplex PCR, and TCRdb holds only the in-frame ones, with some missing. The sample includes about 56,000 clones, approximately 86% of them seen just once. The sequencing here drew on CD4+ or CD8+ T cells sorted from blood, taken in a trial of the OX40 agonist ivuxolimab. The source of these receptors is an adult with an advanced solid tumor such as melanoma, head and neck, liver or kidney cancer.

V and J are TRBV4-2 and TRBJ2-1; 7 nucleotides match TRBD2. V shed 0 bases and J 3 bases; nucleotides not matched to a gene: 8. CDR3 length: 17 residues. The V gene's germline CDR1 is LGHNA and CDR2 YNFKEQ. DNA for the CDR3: TGTGCCAGCAGCCAAGATGGGGAGCGGGGTCGCTACAATGAGCAGTTCTTC. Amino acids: CASSQDGERGRYNEQFF.

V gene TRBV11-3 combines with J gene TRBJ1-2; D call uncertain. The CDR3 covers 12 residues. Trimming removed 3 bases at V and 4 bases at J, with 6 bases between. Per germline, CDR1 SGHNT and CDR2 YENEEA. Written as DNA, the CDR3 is TGTGCCAGCAGCTTTATATCCTATGGCTACACCTTC. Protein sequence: CASSFISYGYTF.

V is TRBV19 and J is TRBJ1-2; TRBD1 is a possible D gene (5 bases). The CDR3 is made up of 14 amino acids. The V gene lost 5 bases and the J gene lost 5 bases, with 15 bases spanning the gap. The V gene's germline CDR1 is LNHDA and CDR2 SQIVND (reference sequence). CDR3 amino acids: CASSPEGEIYGYTF. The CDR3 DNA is TGTGCCAGTAGTCCAGAAGGGGAGATTTATGGCTACACCTTC.

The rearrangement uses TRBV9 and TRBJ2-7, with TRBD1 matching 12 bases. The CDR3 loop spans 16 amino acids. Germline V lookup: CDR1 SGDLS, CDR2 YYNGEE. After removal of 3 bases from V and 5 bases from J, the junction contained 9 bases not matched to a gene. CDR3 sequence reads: CASSDPGQGAMNEQYF. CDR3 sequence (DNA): TGTGCCAGCAGCGACCCGGGACAGGGGGCGATGAACGAGCAGTACTTC.

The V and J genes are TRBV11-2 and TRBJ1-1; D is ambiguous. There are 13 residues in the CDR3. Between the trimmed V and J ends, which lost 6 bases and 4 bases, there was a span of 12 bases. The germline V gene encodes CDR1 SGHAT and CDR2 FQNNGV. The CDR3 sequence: CASSSMEGTEAFF. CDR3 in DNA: TGTGCCAGCAGTTCTATGGAAGGCACTGAAGCTTTCTTT.

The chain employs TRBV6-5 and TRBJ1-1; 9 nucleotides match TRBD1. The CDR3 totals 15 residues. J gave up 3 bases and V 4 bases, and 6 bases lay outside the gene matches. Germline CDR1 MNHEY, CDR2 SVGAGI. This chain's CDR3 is CASSSPGQGHTEAFF. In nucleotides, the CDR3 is TGTGCCAGCAGTTCCCCGGGACAGGGCCACACTGAAGCTTTCTTT.

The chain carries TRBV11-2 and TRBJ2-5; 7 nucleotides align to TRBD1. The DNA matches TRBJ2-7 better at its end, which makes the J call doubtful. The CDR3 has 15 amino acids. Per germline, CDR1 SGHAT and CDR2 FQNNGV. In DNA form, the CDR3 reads TGTGCCAGCAGCGAAAACAGGGACAGCTCCTACGAGCAGTACTTC. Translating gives CASSENRDSSYEQYF.

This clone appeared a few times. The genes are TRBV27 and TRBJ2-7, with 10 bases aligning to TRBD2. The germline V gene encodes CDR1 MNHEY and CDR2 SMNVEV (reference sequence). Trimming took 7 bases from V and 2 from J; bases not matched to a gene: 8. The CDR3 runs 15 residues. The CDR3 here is CASKPKREGTYEQYF. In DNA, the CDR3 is TGTGCCAGCAAACCCAAGCGGGAGGGAACCTACGAGCAGTACTTC.